These T cell receptor beta chains were read from a single sample in a study of cytomegalovirus exposure and HLA in healthy donors. Generated by immunoSEQ multiplex PCR, the TCRdb table keeps only in-frame clones and is missing some. This sample has around 130,000 clones; more than 80% occur once, and the top ten carry under 7.5%. Material for sequencing was PBMCs. Receptor source: a woman in her 30s in good health and CMV-seropositive. CDR3s include the opening cysteine and the closing phenylalanine or tryptophan. A D gene is named only where the DNA matches it firmly. Expanded clones are given a class, and other clones once, few, many or no size at all.

v_gene	j_gene	d_gene	abundance	CDR3nt	CDR3aa
TRBV7-8	TRBJ2-2	-	-	TGTGCCAGCAGCTTAGCGCTCGAGCGGGCCGGCCGGGAGCTGTTTTTT	CASSLALERAGRELFF
TRBV5-8	TRBJ2-1	TRBD2	-	TGTGCCAGCAGCCCGGGACTAGCGGGAGCCTACAATGAGCAGTTCTTC	CASSPGLAGAYNEQFF
TRBV7-9	TRBJ2-5	-	-	TGTGCCAGCGCCCCCGGGGAGCGTTATGGAGAGACCCAGTACTTC	CASAPGERYGETQYF
TRBV6-5	TRBJ2-7	TRBD1	-	TGTGCCAGCAGACGTGAGAGGGGGACAGTGTACGAGCAGTACTTC	CASRRERGTVYEQYF
TRBV29-1	TRBJ1-1	-	-	TGCAGCGTTTACAGGGTAATGAACACTGAAGCTTTCTTT	CSVYRVMNTEAFF
TRBV4-1	TRBJ2-2	-	-	TGCGCCAGCAGCCCCCGAGGCAGGGACTTCACCGGGGAGCTGTTTTTT	CASSPRGRDFTGELFF
TRBV18	TRBJ1-4	TRBD1	once	TGTGCCAGCTCGCGGGACAGGGTGCCTAATGAAAAACTGTTTTTT	CASSRDRVPNEKLFF
TRBV7-9	TRBJ2-7	-	once	TGTGCCAGCAGCTTAAGTGCACCTATCTACGAGCAGTACTTC	CASSLSAPIYEQYF
TRBV10-2	TRBJ2-7	TRBD2	-	TGCGCCAGCAGTGAGGTGGGAGGGAGCTCCTACGAGCAGTACTTC	CASSEVGGSSYEQYF
TRBV19	TRBJ2-1	-	-	TGTGCCAGTAGTATTCCCAGGTTGTGGAACAATGAGCAGTTCTTC	CASSIPRLWNNEQFF
TRBV28	TRBJ2-7	-	-	TGTGCCAGCAGTCTCCGGACATCCTACGAGCAGTACTTC	CASSLRTSYEQYF
TRBV5-1	TRBJ2-1	-	-	TGCGCCAGCAGCTTGGACGGGGGAGCTTACAATGAGCAGTTCTTC	CASSLDGGAYNEQFF
TRBV9	TRBJ1-2	-	-	TGTGCCAGCAGCGCCCCGACAGGTCGGGGCTACACCTTC	CASSAPTGRGYTF
TRBV5-1	TRBJ2-7	TRBD1	-	TGCGCCAGCAGCTTGGGAGGGACAGGGCTCTACGAGCAGTACTTC	CASSLGGTGLYEQYF
TRBV6-1	TRBJ1-3	-	-	TGTGCCAGCAGTGAAGCGACTTACTTGAGGCCCATATATTTT	CASSEATYLRPIYF
TRBV28	TRBJ1-1	TRBD1	-	TGTGCCAGCAGTTTAGTCCCTGCAGGGGGCAGAGCTTTCTTT	CASSLVPAGGRAFF
TRBV5-5	TRBJ1-6	-	-	TGTGCCAGCAGCTTGGCCGGGGGAACGGCCAGTAAACCCCTCCACTTT	CASSLAGGTASKPLHF
TRBV5-1	TRBJ2-7	-	-	TGCGCCAGCAGCTTGGCTGGGACTCTAGGGAACGAGCAGTACTTC	CASSLAGTLGNEQYF
TRBV29-1	TRBJ2-1	TRBD2	-	TGCAGCGTTGAAGGGGGAGTAGCGGGAGGGTTCAATGAGCAGTTCTTC	CSVEGGVAGGFNEQFF
TRBV10-3	TRBJ1-1	TRBD1	-	TGTGCCATCAGCTTGGGACAGGGGAGAGGGAACACTGAAGCTTTCTTT	CAISLGQGRGNTEAFF
TRBV11-2	TRBJ2-7	-	-	TGTGCCAGCAGCTTAGTTGGGGCGTCCTACGAGCAGTACTTC	CASSLVGASYEQYF
TRBV28	TRBJ2-3	TRBD2	-	TGTGCCAGCAGTTTAGCCCCTCAGCGGGGGTATTTT	CASSLAPQRGYF
TRBV10-2	TRBJ1-2	-	-	TGCGCCATCTCTCCAGGTTACGGCTACACCTTC	CAISPGYGYTF
TRBV2	TRBJ1-4	-	few	TGTGCCAGCAGTGGCGGGGGCGAAAAACTGTTTTTT	CASSGGGEKLFF
TRBV6-5	TRBJ1-5	TRBD1	few	TGTGCCAGCAGTTCAGGGGGCGACGGCAATCAGCCCCAGCATTTT	CASSSGGDGNQPQHF
TRBV6-5	TRBJ1-2	-	-	TGTGCCAGCAGTTACTCGACTCTAGCCCCTTTCTATGGCTACACCTTC	CASSYSTLAPFYGYTF
TRBV6-1	TRBJ1-2	-	once	TGTGCCAGCAGTGCAGGGGAATTTTACTATGGCTACACCTTC	CASSAGEFYYGYTF
TRBV7-9	TRBJ2-5	-	-	TGTGCCAGCAGCCCCCACGGGGGGCCGTACCAAGAGACCCAGTACTTC	CASSPHGGPYQETQYF
TRBV6-1	TRBJ1-5	-	-	TGTGCCAGCAGTGTTTTTCCCCAGAGCAATCAGCCCCAGCATTTT	CASSVFPQSNQPQHF
TRBV10-3	TRBJ1-1	-	few	TGTGCCATCAGTGAGTCGGGTGGGGCTAATACTGAAGCTTTCTTT	CAISESGGANTEAFF
TRBV6-5	TRBJ1-6	TRBD1	-	TGTGCCAGCAGGTCCCCTGGGACAGTTTCACCCCTCCACTTT	CASRSPGTVSPLHF
TRBV29-1	TRBJ1-1	-	-	TGCAGCGTTGTTGTGTTGGGGGGGAGACCAATGAACACTGAAGCTTTCTTT	CSVVVLGGRPMNTEAFF
TRBV7-9	TRBJ1-2	-	-	TGTTCCAGCAGCCCCAGACAGGTCTATGGCTACACCTTC	CSSSPRQVYGYTF
TRBV28	TRBJ2-7	-	-	TGTGCCAGCAGACCAGGGGGGAATTTTGACGAGCAGTACTTC	CASRPGGNFDEQYF
TRBV27	TRBJ1-5	-	-	TGTGCCAGCAGTTTATTTGGGGCCGGTCAGCCCCAGCATTTT	CASSLFGAGQPQHF
TRBV27	TRBJ1-5	-	-	TGTGCCAGCAGTCCCAAGTACGGGTATAGCAATCAGCCCCAGCATTTT	CASSPKYGYSNQPQHF
TRBV11-2	TRBJ2-7	TRBD2	-	TGTGCCAGCAGCTTAGCTCGGGTGACTAGCGGTTACGAGCAGTACTTC	CASSLARVTSGYEQYF
TRBV30	TRBJ2-7	TRBD2	few	TGTGCCTGGAGTGGCGGGGGGAGGGAGCAGTACTTC	CAWSGGGREQYF
TRBV7-9	TRBJ2-1	-	-	TGTGCCAGCAGCGGGACAAATGAGCAGTTCTTC	CASSGTNEQFF
TRBV9	TRBJ2-7	-	-	TGTGCCAGCAGCGTAGATGCGGTTCCCTCCTACGAGCAGTACTTC	CASSVDAVPSYEQYF
TRBV6-5	TRBJ1-4	TRBD1	-	TGTGCCAGCAGTCTGACAGGGATTAATGAAAAACTGTTTTTT	CASSLTGINEKLFF
TRBV6-1	TRBJ1-2	TRBD1	-	TGTGCCAGCCCCCTAGGACAGGGGGCGCTCGGCTACACCTTC	CASPLGQGALGYTF
TRBV5-6	TRBJ1-5	-	-	TGTGCCAGCAGCCTAGACAGAAATCAGCCCCAGCATTTT	CASSLDRNQPQHF
TRBV5-1	TRBJ2-2	-	-	TGCGCCAGCAGCTTGGACAGGTCCGGAACCGGGGAGCTGTTTTTT	CASSLDRSGTGELFF
TRBV27	TRBJ1-2	-	-	TGTGCCAGCAGTCGCTACAGGTCTTCCACCTATGGCTACACCTTC	CASSRYRSSTYGYTF
TRBV28	TRBJ1-2	TRBD1	-	TGTGCCAGCAGTTTAGTGGGACAGGGGCTTGGCTACACCTTC	CASSLVGQGLGYTF
TRBV6-5	TRBJ1-1	-	few	TGTGCCAGCAGTTTCGGACAGTTGAACACTGAAGCTTTCTTT	CASSFGQLNTEAFF
TRBV19	TRBJ1-5	-	-	TGTGCCAGTAGCCTACAGGGTTATAGCAATCAGCCCCAGCATTTT	CASSLQGYSNQPQHF